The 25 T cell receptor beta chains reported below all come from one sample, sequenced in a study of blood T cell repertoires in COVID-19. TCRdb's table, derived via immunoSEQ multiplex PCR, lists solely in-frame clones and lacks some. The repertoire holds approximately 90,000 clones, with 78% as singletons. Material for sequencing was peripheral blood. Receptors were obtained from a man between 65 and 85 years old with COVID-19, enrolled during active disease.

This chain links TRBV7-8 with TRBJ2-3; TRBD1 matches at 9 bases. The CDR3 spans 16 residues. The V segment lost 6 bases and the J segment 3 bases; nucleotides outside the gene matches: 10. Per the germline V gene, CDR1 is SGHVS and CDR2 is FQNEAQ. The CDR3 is CASRPLRDRETDTQYF. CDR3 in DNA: TGTGCCAGCAGACCACTCCGGGACAGGGAGACAGATACGCAGTATTTT.

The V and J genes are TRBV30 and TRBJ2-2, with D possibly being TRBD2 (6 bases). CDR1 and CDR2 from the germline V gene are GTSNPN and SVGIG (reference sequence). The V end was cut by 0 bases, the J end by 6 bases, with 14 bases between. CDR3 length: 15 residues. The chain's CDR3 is CAWSVQGLLSGELFF. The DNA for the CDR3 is TGTGCCTGGAGTGTCCAGGGACTCCTTTCCGGGGAGCTGTTTTTT.

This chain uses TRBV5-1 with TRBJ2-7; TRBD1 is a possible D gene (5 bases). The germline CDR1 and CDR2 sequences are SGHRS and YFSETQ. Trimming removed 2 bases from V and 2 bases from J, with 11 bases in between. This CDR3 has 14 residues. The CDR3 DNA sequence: TGCGCCAGCAGCTTACATCAGGGTACCTACGAGCAGTACTTC. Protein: CASSLHQGTYEQYF.

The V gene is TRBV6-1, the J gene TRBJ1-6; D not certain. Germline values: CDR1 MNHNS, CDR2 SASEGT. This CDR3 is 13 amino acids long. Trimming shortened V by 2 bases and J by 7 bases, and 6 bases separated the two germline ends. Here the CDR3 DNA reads TGTGCCAGCAGTGAATTCAGGAATTCACCCCTCCACTTT. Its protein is CASSEFRNSPLHF.

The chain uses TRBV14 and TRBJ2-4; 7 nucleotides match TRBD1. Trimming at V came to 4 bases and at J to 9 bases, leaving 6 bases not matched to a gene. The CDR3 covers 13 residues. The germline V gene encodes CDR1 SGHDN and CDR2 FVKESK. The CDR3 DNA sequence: TGTGCCAGCAGCCCCTCAGGGGGTAGCATTCAGTACTTC. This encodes CASSPSGGSIQYF.

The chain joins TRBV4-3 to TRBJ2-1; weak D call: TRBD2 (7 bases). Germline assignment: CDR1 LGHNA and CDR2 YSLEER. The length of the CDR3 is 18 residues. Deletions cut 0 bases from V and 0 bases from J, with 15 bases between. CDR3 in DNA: TGCGCCAGCAGCCAAGATCTGGGGGGGCACAGCTCCTACAATGAGCAGTTCTTC. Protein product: CASSQDLGGHSSYNEQFF.

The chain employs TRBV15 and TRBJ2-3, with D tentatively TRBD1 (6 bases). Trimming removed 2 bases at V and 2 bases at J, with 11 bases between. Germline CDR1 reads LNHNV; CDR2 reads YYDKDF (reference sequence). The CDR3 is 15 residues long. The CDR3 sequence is CATSRRQGYTDTQYF. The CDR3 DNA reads TGTGCCACCAGCAGAAGGCAGGGGTACACAGATACGCAGTATTTT.

As DNA, the CDR3 is TGTGCCAGTGGACCAGACAGGAGCAGCAATCAGCCCCAGCATTTT. Its protein is CASGPDRSSNQPQHF. The gene calls are TRBV19 and TRBJ1-5; the D gene is possibly TRBD1 (6 bases). The V gene lost 8 bases and the J gene lost 1 base, with 15 bases spanning the gap. CDR1 and CDR2 from the germline V gene are LNHDA and SQIVND (reference sequence). CDR3 length: 15 residues.

CDR3 region: CASSSPGIYEQYF. DNA for the CDR3: TGTGCCAGCAGCTCACCAGGGATTTACGAGCAGTACTTC. The chain joins TRBV5-4 to TRBJ2-7; D possibly corresponds to TRBD1 (5 bases). Looked up from germline, CDR1 is SGHNT and CDR2 is YYREEE (reference sequence). The ends were cut back, 3 bases at V and 4 bases at J, with 11 bases in the middle. This CDR3 has 13 residues. The complete variable domain, with remaining parts taken from reference TRBV5-4 and TRBJ2-7, reads ETGVTQSPTHLIKTRGQQVTLRCSSQSGHNTVSWYQQALGQGPQFIFQYYREEENGRGNFPPRFSGLQFPNYSSELNVNALELDDSALYLCASSSPGIYEQYFGPGTRLTVT.

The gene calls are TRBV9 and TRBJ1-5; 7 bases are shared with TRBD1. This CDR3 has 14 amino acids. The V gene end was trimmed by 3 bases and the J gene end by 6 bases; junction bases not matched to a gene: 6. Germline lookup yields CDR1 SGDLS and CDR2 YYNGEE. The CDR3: CASSDSGGIQPQHF. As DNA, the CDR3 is TGTGCCAGCAGCGACTCAGGGGGGATTCAGCCCCAGCATTTT.

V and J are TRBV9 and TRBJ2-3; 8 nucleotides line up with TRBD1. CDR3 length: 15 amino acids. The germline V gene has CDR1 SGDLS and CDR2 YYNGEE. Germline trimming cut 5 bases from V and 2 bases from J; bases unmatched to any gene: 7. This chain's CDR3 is CASSFRGQATDTQYF. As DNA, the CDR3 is TGTGCCAGCAGTTTCAGGGGACAGGCCACAGATACGCAGTATTTT.

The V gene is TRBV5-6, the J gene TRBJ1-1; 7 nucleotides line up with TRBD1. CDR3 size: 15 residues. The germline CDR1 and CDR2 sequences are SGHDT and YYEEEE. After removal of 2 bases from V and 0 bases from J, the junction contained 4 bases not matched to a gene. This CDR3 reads CASSFRTGMNTEAFF. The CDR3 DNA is TGTGCCAGCAGCTTCCGGACAGGCATGAACACTGAAGCTTTCTTT.

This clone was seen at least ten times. The chain's CDR3 is CASSFGTKMNTEAFF. The CDR3 nucleotides read TGTGCCAGCAGCTTTGGGACTAAGATGAACACTGAAGCTTTCTTT. The rearrangement joins TRBV9 to TRBJ1-1; tentative D call: TRBD1 (5 bases). This CDR3 is built from 15 residues. Trimming cost V 4 bases and J 0 bases, with 13 bases left between them. Per germline, CDR1 SGDLS and CDR2 YYNGEE.

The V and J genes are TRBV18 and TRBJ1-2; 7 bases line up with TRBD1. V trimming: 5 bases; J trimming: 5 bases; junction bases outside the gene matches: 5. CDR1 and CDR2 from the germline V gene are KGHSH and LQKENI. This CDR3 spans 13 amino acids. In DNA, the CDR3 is TGTGCCAGCTCAGCACAACAGGGGTATGGCTACACCTTC. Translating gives CASSAQQGYGYTF.

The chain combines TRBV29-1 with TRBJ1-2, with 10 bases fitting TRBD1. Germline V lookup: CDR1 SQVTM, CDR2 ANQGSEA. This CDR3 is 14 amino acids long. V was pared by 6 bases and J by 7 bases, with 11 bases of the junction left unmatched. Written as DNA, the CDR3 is TGCAGCGTAGCGCCGGGACAGGGGAAACTTGGCTACACCTTC. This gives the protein CSVAPGQGKLGYTF.

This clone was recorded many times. The DNA of the CDR3 is TGCGCCAGCAGCCAAGAAAGGACTAACCAGGACTACGAGCAGTACTTC. Protein: CASSQERTNQDYEQYF. The V and J genes are TRBV4-1 and TRBJ2-7; tentative D call: TRBD2 (6 bases). V lost 0 bases and J 3 bases, leaving 15 bases between the germline ends. CDR1 and CDR2 from the germline V gene are MGHRA and YSYEKL. The CDR3 sequence is 16 residues long.

The CDR3 loop is CASSYAGGQETQYF. CDR3 coding DNA: TGTGCCAGCAGTTATGCGGGGGGTCAAGAGACCCAGTACTTC. This chain joins TRBV6-2 or TRBV6-3 and TRBJ2-5; the match to TRBD2 covers 8 bases. Germline loops: CDR1 MNHEY, CDR2 SVGEGT. The V segment lost 3 bases and the J segment 2 bases; nucleotides outside the gene matches: 2. This CDR3 is 14 amino acids long.

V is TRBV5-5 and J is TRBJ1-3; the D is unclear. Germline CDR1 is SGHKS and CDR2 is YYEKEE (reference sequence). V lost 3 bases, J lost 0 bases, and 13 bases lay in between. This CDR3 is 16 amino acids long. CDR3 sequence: CASSYQTRRSGNTIYF. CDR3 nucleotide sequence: TGTGCCAGCAGCTACCAAACACGCCGCTCTGGAAACACCATATATTTT.

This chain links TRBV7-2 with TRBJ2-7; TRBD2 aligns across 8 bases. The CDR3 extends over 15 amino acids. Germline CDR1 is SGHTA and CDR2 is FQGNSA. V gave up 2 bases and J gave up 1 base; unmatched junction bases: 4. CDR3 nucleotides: TGTGCCAGCAGCTTACTTACTAGCGGATCCTACGAGCAGTACTTC. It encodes CASSLLTSGSYEQYF.

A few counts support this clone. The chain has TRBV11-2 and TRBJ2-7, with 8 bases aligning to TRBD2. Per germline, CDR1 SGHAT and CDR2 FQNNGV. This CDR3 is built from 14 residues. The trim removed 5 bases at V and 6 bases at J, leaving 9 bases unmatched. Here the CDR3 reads CASSPAGAPGEQYF. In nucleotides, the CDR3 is TGTGCCAGCAGCCCAGCGGGGGCCCCGGGCGAGCAGTACTTC.

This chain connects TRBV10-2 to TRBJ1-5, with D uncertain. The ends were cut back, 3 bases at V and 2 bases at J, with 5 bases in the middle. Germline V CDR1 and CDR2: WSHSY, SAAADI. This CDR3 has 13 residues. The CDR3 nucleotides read TGCGCCAGCAGTGACACTGGCAATCAGCCCCAGCATTTT. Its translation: CASSDTGNQPQHF.

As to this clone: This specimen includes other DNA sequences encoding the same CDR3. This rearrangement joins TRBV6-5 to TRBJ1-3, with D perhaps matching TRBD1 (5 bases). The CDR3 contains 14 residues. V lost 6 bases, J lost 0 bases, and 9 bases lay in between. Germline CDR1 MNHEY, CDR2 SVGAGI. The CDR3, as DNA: TGTGCCAGCAGCCCCAGGGACTCTGGAAACACCATATATTTT. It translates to CASSPRDSGNTIYF.

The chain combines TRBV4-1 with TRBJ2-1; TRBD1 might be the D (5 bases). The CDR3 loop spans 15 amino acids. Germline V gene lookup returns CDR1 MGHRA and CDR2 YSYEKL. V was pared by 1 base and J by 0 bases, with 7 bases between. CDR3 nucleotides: TGCGCCAGCAGCCAAGGGGGCGGCTCCTACAATGAGCAGTTCTTC. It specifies CASSQGGGSYNEQFF.

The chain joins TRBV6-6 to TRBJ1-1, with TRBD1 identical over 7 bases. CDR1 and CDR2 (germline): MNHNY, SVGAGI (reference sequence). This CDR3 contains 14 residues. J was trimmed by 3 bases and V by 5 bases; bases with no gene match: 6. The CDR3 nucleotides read TGTGCCAGCAGTCGACGGGACAGCCACACTGAAGCTTTCTTT. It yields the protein CASSRRDSHTEAFF.

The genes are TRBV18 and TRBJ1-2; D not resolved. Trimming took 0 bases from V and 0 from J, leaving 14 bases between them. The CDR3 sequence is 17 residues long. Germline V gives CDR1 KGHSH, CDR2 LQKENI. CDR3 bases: TGTGCCAGCTCACCACCCTATGCTCGGAGGACTAACTATGGCTACACCTTC. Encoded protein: CASSPPYARRTNYGYTF.